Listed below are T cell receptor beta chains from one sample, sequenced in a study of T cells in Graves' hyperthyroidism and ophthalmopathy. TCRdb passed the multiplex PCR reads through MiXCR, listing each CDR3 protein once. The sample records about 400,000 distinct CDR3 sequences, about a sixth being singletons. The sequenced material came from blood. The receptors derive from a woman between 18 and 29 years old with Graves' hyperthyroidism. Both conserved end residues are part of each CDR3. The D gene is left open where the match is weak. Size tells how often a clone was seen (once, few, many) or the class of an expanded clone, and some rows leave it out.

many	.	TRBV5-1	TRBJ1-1	CASSLVINTEAFF	TGCGCCAGCAGCTTGGTGATAAACACTGAAGCTTTCTTT
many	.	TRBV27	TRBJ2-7	CASSLTRWDEQYF	TGTGCCAGCAGCCTCACGAGGTGGGACGAGCAGTACTTC
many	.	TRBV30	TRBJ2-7	CAWSRLYEQYF	TGTGCCTGGAGTAGGCTCTACGAGCAGTACTTC
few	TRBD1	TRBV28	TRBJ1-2	CASSSQGAGGYTF	TGTGCCAGCAGTTCACAGGGGGCGGGGGGCTACACCTTC
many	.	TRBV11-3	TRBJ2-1	CASGGGLTWGEQFF	TGTGCCAGTGGGGGGGGCCTAACTTGGGGTGAGCAGTTCTTC
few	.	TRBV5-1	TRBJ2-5	CASSRTTQETQYF	TGCGCCAGCAGCCGGACTACCCAAGAGACCCAGTACTTC
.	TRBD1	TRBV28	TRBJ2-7	CASSSQGVWQYF	TGTGCCAGCAGTTCACAGGGGGTTTGGCAGTACTTC
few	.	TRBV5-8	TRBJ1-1	CASFGVGMNTEAFF	TGTGCCAGCTTCGGGGTTGGTATGAACACTGAAGCTTTCTTT
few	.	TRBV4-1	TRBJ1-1	CASSRYALEGGTEAFF	TGCGCCAGCAGCCGCTACGCCCTCGAAGGGGGGACTGAAGCTTTCTTT
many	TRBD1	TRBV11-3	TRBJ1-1	CASSLGTGGVSAEAFF	TGTGCCAGCAGCTTAGGGACAGGGGGCGTGTCGGCTGAAGCTTTCTTT
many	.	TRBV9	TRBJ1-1	CASSLSGTQQVF	TGTGCCAGCAGCCTCTCCGGGACCCAGCAGGTCTTT
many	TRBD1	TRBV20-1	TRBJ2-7	CSATTGNEQYF	TGCAGTGCGACGACAGGGAACGAGCAGTACTTC
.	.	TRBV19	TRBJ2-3	CASSSGITDTQYF	TGTGCCAGTAGTAGCGGGATCACAGATACGCAGTATTTT
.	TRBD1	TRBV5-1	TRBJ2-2	CASTLLQGTGELFF	TGCGCCAGCACTCTTTTACAGGGGACCGGGGAGCTGTTTTTT
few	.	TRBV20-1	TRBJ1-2	CSARDLGDGYTF	TGCAGTGCTAGAGATCTCGGAGATGGCTACACCTTC
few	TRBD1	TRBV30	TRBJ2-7	CAWSRQGTGYEQYF	TGTGCCTGGAGTCGACAGGGGACCGGCTACGAGCAGTACTTC
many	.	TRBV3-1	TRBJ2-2	CASSRDAQGELFF	TGTGCCAGCAGCCGGGACGCCCAAGGGGAGCTGTTTTTT